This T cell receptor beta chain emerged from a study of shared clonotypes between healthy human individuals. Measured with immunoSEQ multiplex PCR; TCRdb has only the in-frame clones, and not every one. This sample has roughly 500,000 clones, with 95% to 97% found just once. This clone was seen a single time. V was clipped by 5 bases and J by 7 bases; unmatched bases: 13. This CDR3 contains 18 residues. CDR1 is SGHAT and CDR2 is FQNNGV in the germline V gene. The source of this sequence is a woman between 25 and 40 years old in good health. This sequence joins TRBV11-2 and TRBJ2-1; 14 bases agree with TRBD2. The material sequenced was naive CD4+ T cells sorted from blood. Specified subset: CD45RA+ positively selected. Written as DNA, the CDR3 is TGTGCCAGCAGCCGCGGACTAGCGGGAGGTGGGGCGGGAAATGAGCAGTTCTTC. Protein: CASSRGLAGGGAGNEQFF.